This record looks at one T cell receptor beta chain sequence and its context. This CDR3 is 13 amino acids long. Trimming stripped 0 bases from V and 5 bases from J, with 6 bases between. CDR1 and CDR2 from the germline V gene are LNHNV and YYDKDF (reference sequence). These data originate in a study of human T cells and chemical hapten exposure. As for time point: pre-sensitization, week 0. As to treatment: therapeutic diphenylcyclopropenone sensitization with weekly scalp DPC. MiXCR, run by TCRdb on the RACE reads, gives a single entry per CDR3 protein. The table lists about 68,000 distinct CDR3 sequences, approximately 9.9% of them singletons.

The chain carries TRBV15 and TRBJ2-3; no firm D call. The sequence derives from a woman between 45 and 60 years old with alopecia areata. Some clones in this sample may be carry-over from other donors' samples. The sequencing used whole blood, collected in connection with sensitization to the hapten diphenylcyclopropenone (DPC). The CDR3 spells CATSRERKDTQYF. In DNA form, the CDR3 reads TGTGCCACCAGCAGAGAGAGGAAAGATACGCAGTATTTT. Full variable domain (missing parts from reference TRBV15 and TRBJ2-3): DAMVIQNPRYQVTQFGKPVTLSCSQTLNHNVMYWYQQKSSQAPKLLFHYYDKDFNNEADTPDNFQSRRPNTSFCFLDIRSPGLGDTAMYLCATSRERKDTQYFGPGTRLTVL.